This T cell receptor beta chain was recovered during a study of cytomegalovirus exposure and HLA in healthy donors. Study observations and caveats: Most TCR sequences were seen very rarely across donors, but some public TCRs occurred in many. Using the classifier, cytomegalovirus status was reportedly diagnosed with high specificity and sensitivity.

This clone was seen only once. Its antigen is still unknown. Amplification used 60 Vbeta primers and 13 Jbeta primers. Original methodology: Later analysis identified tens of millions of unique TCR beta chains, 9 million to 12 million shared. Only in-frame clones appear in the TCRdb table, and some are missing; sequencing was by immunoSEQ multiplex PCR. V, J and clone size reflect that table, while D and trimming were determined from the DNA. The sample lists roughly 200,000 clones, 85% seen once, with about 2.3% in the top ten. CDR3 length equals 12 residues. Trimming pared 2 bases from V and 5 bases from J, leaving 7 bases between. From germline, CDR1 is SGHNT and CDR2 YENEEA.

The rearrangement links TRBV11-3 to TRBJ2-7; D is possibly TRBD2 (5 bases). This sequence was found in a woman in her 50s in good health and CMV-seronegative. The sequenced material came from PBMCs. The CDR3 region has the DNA TGTGCCAGCAGCTTAAGAGGGCACGAGCAGTACTTC. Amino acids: CASSLRGHEQYF.